This T cell receptor (beta chain) originates from a study of CD8 T cells in Susac syndrome (dated by TCRdb to the late 2010s). Study-wide context: Of the Susac syndrome patients who were sequenced, about 6 had clinically active disease and roughly eight were in clinical remission. Susac syndrome patients were therapy-naive, on corticosteroids (some also receiving IVIg), or on IVIg alone at blood withdrawal. Repertoire sequencing was used to test whether CD8+ T cell activation and differentiation in Susac syndrome was antigen driven. The study compared CD8+ T cell repertoire clonality among 12 healthy donors, 14 Susac syndrome patients and around 16 multiple sclerosis patients.

General conclusions and limits of the study: Over 15 and five Susac-specific public clones were found in the total CD8+ and CD8+ TEMRA repertoires, respectively. The study acknowledged that relatively few individuals were included in the TCR sequencing and HLA analysis. Clonal expansion was seen in Susac syndrome CD8+ repertoires, peaking in CD8+ TEMRA cells and being greater in clinically active patients than in remitting ones.

High-throughput TCR beta sequencing profiled peripheral blood CD8+ and CD4+ T cells from healthy donors, Susac syndrome patients and multiple sclerosis patients. The Susac syndrome patients fulfilled recently defined diagnostic criteria for definite or probable disease. Bulk CD8+ and CD4+ T cells were purified by magnetic negative isolation, whereas CD8+ TEMRA cells were enriched by FACS. Blood was collected in EDTA tubes and processed within 24 hours, with PBMCs isolated through density gradient centrifugation. PBMCs destined for TCR sequencing were cryopreserved in liquid nitrogen and later thawed in a 37 °C water bath. Purity of sorted or isolated CD4+, CD8+ and CD8+ TEMRA cells was at least 90%. RNA was extracted using the RNeasy kit, and roughly 0.5 to 1 microgram was reverse transcribed with random hexamers. The immunoSEQ multiplex PCR assay, covering 54 Vbeta and 13 Jbeta segments, was used to amplify TCR beta CDR3 regions. PCR amplification bias was corrected by using a synthetic template baseline for primer optimization and computational correction. The study's own analysis went as follows. Only productive sequences were kept, with reads annotated to V, D and J genes according to IMGT and analyzed in immunoSEQ Analyzer. Clonality was calculated as one minus the Shannon entropy normalized by log2 of the number of productive unique sequences. Public and private clones were assessed among the 100 most prevalent clones of each patient and control. A clone was defined as Susac-specific if it was absent from the healthy and MS cohorts, from around 960 published viral clones and from other ImmuneACCESS disease sequences. The public reads were quality trimmed at Q25 with fastp and then assembled into clones with MiXCR by TCRdb, keeping productive beta chains. Entries are consolidated by CDR3 protein sequence, retaining the most common genes and DNA. These V and J calls derive from TCRdb rather than the authors' analysis. The sample has about 130,000 distinct CDR3 sequences on record, over 90% of them singletons. The ten largest clones take up under 0.2% of the sample.

Details on this clonotype: Its cognate antigen has yet to be identified. The sample holds no much larger clone one base away, and base qualities are not on file.

The sequenced sample was CD8+ T cells from PBMCs. The sequence came from a human donor with Susac syndrome.

The CDR3 protein is CASSGGTTYEQYF. The DNA sequence is given as TGTGCCAGCAGCGGGGGGACTACCTACGAGCAGTACTTC. The sequence is built from TRBV7-9 and TRBJ2-7; 7 central nucleotides agree with TRBD2. The germline V and J ends show losses of 5 bases and 2 bases respectively, and no gene match explains 3 bases of the junction. The germline V gene (reference sequence) provides CDR1 SEHNR and CDR2 FQNEAQ. Inclusive of the bounding cysteine and phenylalanine, the CDR3 is 13 residues long. Only the CDR3 region is kept as DNA, spanning 39 bases read in frame from base 1.